This T cell receptor beta chain was sequenced in a study of control samples from healthy donors and cancer patients. Generated by immunoSEQ multiplex PCR, the TCRdb table keeps only in-frame clones and is missing some. Of roughly 180,000 clones listed, around 93% are singletons. Germline V gene lookup returns CDR1 SGHVS and CDR2 FNYEAQ. Trimming pared 5 bases from V and 9 bases from J, leaving 16 bases between. The CDR3 totals 13 residues. The sequence was collected from a woman aged 60-75 years in good health. The V call is TRBV7-6, the J call TRBJ2-5; tentatively, D is TRBD1 or TRBD2 (6 bases each). Source material: blood. This chain's CDR3 is CASSPSGGHSQYF. The CDR3 DNA reads TGTGCCAGCAGCCCAAGTGGGGGGCACTCCCAGTACTTC.